This T cell receptor beta chain came from a study of CD8 T cells in ankylosing spondylitis. General study points: A motif in TCR beta, a set of fewer than ten highly homologous variants, appeared characteristic of ankylosing spondylitis blood. Previously reported in reactive arthritis synovial fluid and blood were some of the motif variants. Enrichment of disease-linked clones was reportedly significant in matched ankylosing spondylitis synovial fluid. CD8+ disease-linked clones were present at relatively low frequencies in blood.

Note on this clonotype: Its antigen is unidentified.

Construction of TCR beta libraries was performed using quantitative 5'-RACE with molecular barcodes. MiXCR was run by TCRdb on the 5' RACE reads, yielding one entry per CDR3 protein. The top ten clones hold about 0.5% of a sample with some 800,000 distinct CDR3 sequences, about 10% of them seen once. The receptor comes from a male donor with ankylosing spondylitis. The sequenced sample consisted of blood, either unsorted or a sorted T cell fraction (not recorded which).

The CDR3 region is CSAFRQGYEQYF. The CDR3 nucleotides read TGCAGTGCTTTTCGACAGGGATACGAGCAGTACTTC. V usage is TRBV20-1 and J usage is TRBJ2-7; TRBD1 matches 7 bases. The ends lost 5 bases at V and 4 bases at J; junction bases unmatched: 5. The germline V gene has CDR1 DFQATT and CDR2 SNEGSKA (reference sequence). The CDR3 runs 12 residues.